This passage covers 24 T cell receptor beta chains from one sample sequenced in a study of blood T cell repertoires in COVID-19. Clones were sequenced by immunoSEQ multiplex PCR, and TCRdb holds only the in-frame ones, with some missing. The table lists about 73,000 clones, around 81% of them singletons. Sequenced material: peripheral blood. The receptor source for this set is a human donor in a cohort sampled during active COVID-19.

This chain uses TRBV9 with TRBJ1-3, with 8 nucleotides matching TRBD1. Germline V lookup: CDR1 SGDLS, CDR2 YYNGEE. V was clipped by 4 bases and J by 5 bases; unmatched bases: 5. CDR3 length: 14 amino acids. CDR3: CASSRQGTRNTIYF. Here the CDR3 DNA reads TGTGCCAGCAGCAGACAGGGGACTAGAAACACCATATATTTT.

J is TRBJ2-7 and V is TRBV15; D is perhaps TRBD1 (6 bases). Trimming took 4 bases from V and 0 from J, leaving 13 bases between them. In germline, CDR1 is LNHNV, CDR2 YYDKDF (reference sequence). The CDR3 length is 15 residues. The CDR3 here is CATSIEQGSSYEQYF. DNA of the CDR3: TGTGCCACCAGCATAGAACAGGGCTCCTCCTACGAGCAGTACTTC.

The V gene is TRBV5-1, the J gene TRBJ2-5; 7 bases match TRBD1. Germline CDR1 is SGHRS and CDR2 is YFSETQ. After removal of 7 bases from V and 3 bases from J, the junction contained 3 bases not matched to a gene. This CDR3 contains 12 residues. In nucleotides, the CDR3 is TGCGCCAGCTGGGACAGCGAAGAGACCCAGTACTTC. Encoded protein: CASWDSEETQYF.

This rearrangement joins TRBV6-5 to TRBJ1-4; possibly TRBD1 for D (6 bases). Per germline, CDR1 MNHEY and CDR2 SVGAGI. V lost 0 bases and J lost 8, with 13 bases in between. The CDR3 covers 15 residues. In nucleotides, the CDR3 is TGTGCCAGCAGTTACTCGAACAGGGTGGGAGAAAAACTGTTTTTT. Its translation is CASSYSNRVGEKLFF.

This clone was seen a single time. CDR3 loop: CASSQDLAGRTQYF. As DNA, the CDR3 is TGTGCCAGCAGCCAAGATCTAGCGGGGAGGACCCAGTACTTC. The chain has TRBV3-1 (or the pseudogene TRBV3-2) and TRBJ2-5; 9 positions match TRBD2. The V gene end was trimmed by 0 bases and the J gene end by 7 bases; junction bases not matched to a gene: 3. The CDR3 is made up of 14 amino acids. CDR1 is LGHDT, CDR2 YNNKEL, per germline (reference sequence).

The J gene is TRBJ2-3, the V gene TRBV6-2 or TRBV6-3; the match to TRBD2 covers 10 bases. There are 17 residues in the CDR3. Per germline, CDR1 MNHEY and CDR2 SVGEGT. Trimming at V came to 6 bases and at J to 4 bases, leaving 13 bases not matched to a gene. CDR3 in amino acids: CASSQSGAGGHPDTQYF. The CDR3 DNA sequence: TGTGCCAGCAGCCAGTCTGGAGCGGGGGGGCATCCAGATACGCAGTATTTT.

The chain employs TRBV28 and TRBJ1-2; 7 positions agree with TRBD1. V dropped 5 bases and J dropped 4; count of bases not matched to a gene: 13. This CDR3 comprises 16 residues. CDR1 is MDHEN, CDR2 SYDVKM, per germline. CDR3 coding DNA: TGTGCCAGCAGTCAAACTCGACAGGGTTCAGGCTATGGCTACACCTTC. The encoded protein is CASSQTRQGSGYGYTF.

This sequence joins TRBV10-1 and TRBJ1-2; no clear D gene. The CDR3 has 11 residues. In germline, CDR1 is WNHNN, CDR2 SYGVQD (reference sequence). Trimming cost V 4 bases and J 8 bases, with 8 bases left between them. The CDR3 reads CASSVRVGYTF. The CDR3, as DNA: TGCGCCAGCAGTGTTCGGGTCGGCTACACCTTC.

The chain employs TRBV6-5 and TRBJ2-7; D possibly corresponds to TRBD2 (6 bases). This CDR3 has 14 amino acids. The V gene lost 2 bases and the J gene lost 2 bases, with 10 bases spanning the gap. Germline V lookup: CDR1 MNHEY, CDR2 SVGAGI. CDR3 loop: CASSYLGGTYEQYF. The CDR3 DNA is TGTGCCAGCAGTTACCTGGGGGGTACCTACGAGCAGTACTTC.

The CDR3 nucleotides read TGTGCCAGTAGCCCTCTCTACAGGGGGAATGAGCAGTTCTTC. Its translation is CASSPLYRGNEQFF. The J gene is TRBJ2-1, the V gene TRBV19; TRBD1 aligns across 8 bases. This CDR3 is built from 14 residues. Germline V gene data show CDR1 as LNHDA and CDR2 as SQIVND (reference sequence). Trimming took 6 bases from V and 7 from J; bases not matched to a gene: 8.

The chain is built from TRBV24-1 and TRBJ1-6; TRBD1 is a possible D gene (6 bases). Germline-derived CDR1 and CDR2 are KGHDR and SFDVKD. This CDR3 comprises 19 residues. With 12 bases removed from V and 0 bases from J, the gap between germline ends came to 26 bases. CDR3 residues: CAPLGLTPGESSYNSPLHF. CDR3 nucleotide sequence: TGTGCCCCCCTCGGTCTCACGCCAGGGGAAAGCTCCTATAATTCACCCCTCCACTTT.

The genes are TRBV7-9 and TRBJ2-7; possibly TRBD2 for D (5 bases). This CDR3 has 13 amino acids. The germline gives CDR1 SEHNR, CDR2 FQNEAQ (reference sequence). Trimming stripped 5 bases from V and 0 bases from J, with 8 bases between. The chain's CDR3 is CASSGESSYEQYF. CDR3 nucleotides: TGTGCCAGCAGCGGGGAGAGCTCCTACGAGCAGTACTTC.

This clone was recorded a few times. This chain joins TRBV7-9 and TRBJ1-6; D might be TRBD1 (5 bases). The CDR3 spans 15 residues. Germline V gives CDR1 SEHNR, CDR2 FQNEAQ (reference sequence). With 0 bases removed from V and 12 bases from J, the gap between germline ends came to 15 bases. CDR3 protein: CASSLAVTGYLPLHF. The CDR3 DNA reads TGTGCCAGCAGCTTAGCTGTTACAGGATACCTACCCCTCCACTTT.

The V gene is TRBV5-1, the J gene TRBJ2-7; no definite D call. Trimming stripped 1 base from V and 4 bases from J, with 9 bases between. This CDR3 contains 13 residues. Germline values: CDR1 SGHRS, CDR2 YFSETQ. CDR3 nucleotides: TGCGCCAGCAGCTTGTTGGCTCCTTACGAGCAGTACTTC. This gives the protein CASSLLAPYEQYF.

J is TRBJ1-5 and V is TRBV6-2 or TRBV6-3; 8 nucleotides align to TRBD1. CDR1 and CDR2 from the germline V gene are MNHEY and SVGEGT. Trimming removed 0 bases from V and 3 bases from J; junction bases left unmatched: 4. The CDR3 runs 16 residues. Here the CDR3 DNA reads TGTGCCAGCAGTTACTCCCAGGGGGCCTCCAATCAGCCCCAGCATTTT. Translating it yields CASSYSQGASNQPQHF.

The CDR3 region has the DNA TGTGCCAGGCGGGTAAATAGACCGTCCTCTGGAAACACCATATATTTT. Its protein is CARRVNRPSSGNTIYF. V usage is TRBV6-4 and J usage is TRBJ1-3; D is ambiguous. Trimming removed 9 bases from V and 0 bases from J, with 18 bases in between. The germline V gene encodes CDR1 MRHNA and CDR2 SNTAGT. CDR3 length equals 16 residues.

The chain is built from TRBV11-3 and TRBJ2-3, with D possibly matching TRBD1 (6 bases). V was shortened by 5 bases and J by 4 bases, with 13 bases between the two germline ends. This CDR3 contains 14 residues. The V gene's germline CDR1 is SGHNT and CDR2 YENEEA. The CDR3 spells CASSTTGGSDTQYF. The CDR3 bases are TGTGCCAGCAGCACGACAGGCGGTTCAGATACGCAGTATTTT.

The chain couples TRBV3-1 (or the pseudogene TRBV3-2) to TRBJ2-1, with D possibly TRBD2 on 6 matching bases. V lost 4 bases and J 4 bases, leaving 26 bases between the germline ends. Germline V gives CDR1 LGHDT, CDR2 YNNKEL (reference sequence). The CDR3 runs 19 residues. The DNA for the CDR3 is TGTGCCAGCAGCCCCCGGGCTTATGATAGCGGCCTTGGGTACAATGAGCAGTTCTTC. This translates into CASSPRAYDSGLGYNEQFF.

CDR3 nucleotides: TGTGCCAGCAGTGCCGGGACTTCCATGAACACTGAAGCTTTCTTT. This codes for CASSAGTSMNTEAFF. This chain joins TRBV7-9 and TRBJ1-1, with a possible D match to TRBD1 (5 bases). The CDR3 is 15 amino acids. CDR1 is SEHNR and CDR2 is FQNEAQ in the germline V gene (reference sequence). The V and J ends lost 6 bases and 0 bases respectively, with 14 bases between them. Together with reference TRBV7-9 and TRBJ1-1, the CDR3 gives the full variable domain: DTGVSQNPRHKITKRGQNVTFRCDPISEHNRLYWYRQTLGQGPEFLTYFQNEAQLEKSRLLSDRFSAERPKGSFSTLEIQRTEQGDSAMYLCASSAGTSMNTEAFFGQGTRLTVV.

The J gene is TRBJ2-5, the V gene TRBV5-1, with D possibly TRBD1 on 6 matching bases. Germline V gene data show CDR1 as SGHRS and CDR2 as YFSETQ. The germline V and J ends were trimmed by 0 bases and 4 bases, with 16 bases remaining between them. This CDR3 region has 16 residues. The DNA for the CDR3 is TGCGCCAGCAGCTTGGATGCACAGGGATCATCAGAGACCCAGTACTTC. Protein sequence: CASSLDAQGSSETQYF.

CDR3 nucleotide sequence: TGTGCCAGCAGCTTGTTTGGGACACCCAACAAAGGCGATCAGCCCCAGCATTTT. Amino acids: CASSLFGTPNKGDQPQHF. The chain is built from TRBV5-6 and TRBJ1-5, with D possibly TRBD1 on 6 matching bases. Germline V gene data show CDR1 as SGHDT and CDR2 as YYEEEE. The CDR3 totals 18 residues. V lost 1 base and J 5 bases, leaving 22 bases between the germline ends.

The chain recombines TRBV9 with TRBJ2-7; D is unclear. Trimming took off 3 bases at V and 0 bases at J, with 4 bases between the two ends. Germline V gene data show CDR1 as SGDLS and CDR2 as YYNGEE. The CDR3 is made up of 12 amino acids. The CDR3 nucleotides read TGTGCCAGCAGCGCAAACTCCTACGAGCAGTACTTC. The encoded protein is CASSANSYEQYF.

This CDR3 reads CASKGQAFYEQYF. In DNA form, the CDR3 reads TGTGCCAGCAAGGGACAGGCGTTCTACGAGCAGTACTTC. The rearrangement links TRBV25-1 to TRBJ2-7; 8 bases map to TRBD1. In germline, CDR1 is MGHDK, CDR2 SYGVNS. CDR3 length: 13 amino acids. J was trimmed by 3 bases and V by 7 bases; bases with no gene match: 5.

V is TRBV6-2 or TRBV6-3 and J is TRBJ1-5; TRBD1 is a possible D gene (5 bases). The CDR3 is made up of 17 amino acids. Trimming took off 6 bases at V and 1 base at J, with 19 bases between the two ends. Looked up from germline, CDR1 is MNHEY and CDR2 is SVGEGT. CDR3 sequence reads: CASSLSGGRRSNQPQHF. The CDR3 nucleotides read TGTGCCAGCAGCCTAAGCGGGGGGAGACGGAGCAATCAGCCCCAGCATTTT.